The next 6 T cell receptor beta chains were all read from a single sample in a study of long-term antiretroviral therapy in people with HIV. Running of the v3.0 immunoSEQ assay took place at survey level. Generated by immunoSEQ multiplex PCR, the TCRdb table keeps only in-frame clones and is missing some. The sample lists more than 15,000 clones, 85% to 90% occurring once. The sample here was unsorted PBMCs, taken more than 2.2 years before starting antiretroviral therapy. Receptors originate from a woman in her twenties or thirties with HIV.

The gene calls are TRBV5-6 and TRBJ1-4; D is ambiguous. Trimming removed 4 bases at V and 8 bases at J, with 9 bases between. Per germline, CDR1 SGHDT and CDR2 YYEEEE. The CDR3 totals 12 residues. As DNA, the CDR3 is TGTGCCAGCAGCCGAGTGGGGGAAAAACTGTTTTTT. Protein sequence: CASSRVGEKLFF. Full variable domain (rest looked up from reference TRBV5-6 and TRBJ1-4): DAGVTQSPTHLIKTRGQQVTLRCSPKSGHDTVSWYQQALGQGPQFIFQYYEEEERQRGNFPDRFSGHQFPNYSSELNVNALLLGDSALYLCASSRVGEKLFFGSGTQLSVL.

The chain is built from TRBV18 and TRBJ1-2, with 8 positions matching TRBD1. Per the germline V gene, CDR1 is KGHSH and CDR2 is LQKENI. This CDR3 spans 14 amino acids. V gave up 4 bases and J gave up 2 bases; unmatched junction bases: 3. The CDR3, as DNA: TGTGCCAGCTCACTAGGGGACAGGAACTATGGCTACACCTTC. Translating it yields CASSLGDRNYGYTF.

The rearrangement links TRBV28 to TRBJ2-1; D remains ambiguous. Trimming removed 2 bases at V and 15 bases at J, with 11 bases between. Germline V gene data show CDR1 as MDHEN and CDR2 as SYDVKM. The CDR3 runs 11 residues. The CDR3 nucleotides are TGTGCCAGCAGTTTACCTAATGGGTGGTTCTTC. It encodes CASSLPNGWFF. Variable domain in full (rest from reference TRBV28 and TRBJ2-1): DVKVTQSSRYLVKRTGEKVFLECVQDMDHENMFWYRQDPGLGLRLIYFSYDVKMKEKGDIPEGYSVSREKKERFSLILESASTNQTSMYLCASSLPNGWFFGPGTRLTVL.

This clone has just one count. The V and J genes are TRBV15 and TRBJ1-1, with 9 bases aligning to TRBD1. V dropped 3 bases and J dropped 3; count of bases not matched to a gene: 8. Germline CDR1 and CDR2: LNHNV and YYDKDF (reference sequence). The CDR3 length is 16 residues. CDR3 DNA sequence: TGTGCCACCAGCAGTGACAGGGGGGGTTTTGACACTGAAGCTTTCTTT. Translated: CATSSDRGGFDTEAFF.

The rearrangement links TRBV7-2 to TRBJ2-1; TRBD2 agrees at 11 bases. This CDR3 contains 15 residues. V shed 3 bases, J shed 9 bases, and the junction held 7 bases outside the gene matches. Looked up from germline, CDR1 is SGHTA and CDR2 is FQGNSA. CDR3 DNA sequence: TGTGCCAGCAGCTTGGGTTTAGCGGGGGGGCGTGAGCAGTTCTTC. It is translated as CASSLGLAGGREQFF.

This chain links TRBV6-5 with TRBJ1-1; D call uncertain. V was clipped by 6 bases and J by 4 bases, with 12 bases between them. The CDR3 sequence is 13 residues long. Germline V lookup: CDR1 MNHEY, CDR2 SVGAGI. CDR3: CASRVQLGTEAFF. CDR3 DNA: TGTGCCAGCAGGGTACAGTTGGGCACTGAAGCTTTCTTT.